This TCR beta chain was sequenced in a study of T cell clones after liver transplantation. Assay used: immunoSEQ multiplex PCR; TCRdb lists only in-frame clones, some missing. Among some 60,000 clones, over 70% were seen once, and the ten largest hold around 16%. Trimming left V 4 bases short and J 7 bases short, with 10 bases between. The CDR3 is 12 amino acids. CDR1 is SNHLY and CDR2 is FYNNEI in the germline V gene. The chain couples TRBV2 to TRBJ1-1; TRBD1 might be the D (6 bases). This clonotype originated in a human donor who received a liver transplant. The material was CD4+ T cells from blood, obtained before liver transplant. CDR3 loop: CASSGTAVEAFF. DNA of the CDR3: TGTGCCAGCAGTGGGACAGCAGTTGAAGCTTTCTTT.